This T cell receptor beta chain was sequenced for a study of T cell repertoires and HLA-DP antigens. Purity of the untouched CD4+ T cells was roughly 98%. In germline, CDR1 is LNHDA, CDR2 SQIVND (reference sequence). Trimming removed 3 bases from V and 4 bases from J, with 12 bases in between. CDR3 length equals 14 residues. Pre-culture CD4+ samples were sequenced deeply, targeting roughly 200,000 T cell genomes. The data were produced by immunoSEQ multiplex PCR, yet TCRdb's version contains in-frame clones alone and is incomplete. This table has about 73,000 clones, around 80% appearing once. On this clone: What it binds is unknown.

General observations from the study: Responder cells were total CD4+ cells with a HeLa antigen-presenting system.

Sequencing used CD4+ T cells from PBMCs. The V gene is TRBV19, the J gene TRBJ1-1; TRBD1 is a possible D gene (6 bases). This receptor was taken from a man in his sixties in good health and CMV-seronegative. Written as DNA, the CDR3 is TGTGCCAGTAGTATGGGTCAGGGGAGCACTGAAGCTTTCTTT. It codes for CASSMGQGSTEAFF.